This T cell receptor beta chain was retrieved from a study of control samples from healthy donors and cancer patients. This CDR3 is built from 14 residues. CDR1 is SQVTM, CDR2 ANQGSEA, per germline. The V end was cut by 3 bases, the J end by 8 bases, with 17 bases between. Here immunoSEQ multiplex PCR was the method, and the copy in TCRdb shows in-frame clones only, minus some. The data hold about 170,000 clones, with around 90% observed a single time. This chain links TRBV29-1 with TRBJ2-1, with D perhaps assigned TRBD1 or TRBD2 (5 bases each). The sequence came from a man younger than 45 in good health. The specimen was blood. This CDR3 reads CSVDRDQRSHEQFF. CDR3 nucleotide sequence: TGCAGCGTTGACAGGGACCAACGATCACATGAGCAGTTCTTC.